The 18 T cell receptor beta chains below were found in one sample sequenced in a study of T-cell memory formation after mild COVID-19. TCRdb processed the 5' RACE reads anew with MiXCR; each CDR3 protein has one entry. The sample holds approximately 180,000 distinct CDR3 sequences; roughly 17% are singletons and the top ten take 2% to 2.5%. Source material: PBMCs or a T cell subset sorted from them (not recorded which). These TCRs come from an adult woman who had mild COVID-19 (a few samples of this study predate the infection). Cell type and time point are not known.

The chain is built from TRBV7-2 and TRBJ2-7, with TRBD2 matching over 14 bases. The CDR3 loop spans 18 amino acids. Germline loops: CDR1 SGHTA, CDR2 FQGNSA. With V trimmed by 2 bases and J by 3 bases, 9 bases remained unmatched. The CDR3 loop reads CASSLSRTSGRMGYEQYF. Here the CDR3 DNA reads TGTGCCAGCAGCTTATCGAGGACTAGCGGGAGGATGGGCTACGAGCAGTACTTC.

In this sample, this clonotype turned up a few times. The rearrangement joins TRBV5-5 to TRBJ1-1, with TRBD1 identical over 9 bases. The junction had 1 base not matched to a gene; V was cut back by 1 base and J by 6 bases. The CDR3 covers 13 residues. CDR1 and CDR2 from the germline V gene are SGHKS and YYEKEE (reference sequence). In DNA form, the CDR3 reads TGTGCCAGCAGCTTGCGACAGGGGGCTGAAGCTTTCTTT. It specifies CASSLRQGAEAFF.

The chain combines TRBV25-1 with TRBJ2-7; 10 bases align to TRBD1. The J segment lost 3 bases and the V segment lost 5 bases, leaving 4 bases of the junction unmatched. The germline V gene encodes CDR1 MGHDK and CDR2 SYGVNS. The CDR3 has 14 amino acids. The CDR3 is CASSRGQGVYEQYF. In nucleotides, the CDR3 is TGTGCCAGCAGTCGCGGACAGGGGGTCTACGAGCAGTACTTC.

In this sample, this clonotype turned up a few times. The V and J genes are TRBV7-9 and TRBJ2-1; 8 nucleotides line up with TRBD1. CDR1 and CDR2 (germline): SEHNR, FQNEAQ (reference sequence). The V gene end was trimmed by 8 bases and the J gene end by 4 bases; junction bases not matched to a gene: 4. The CDR3 extends over 13 amino acids. The CDR3 DNA reads as TGTGCCAGCGGACAGGGAACTTACAATGAGCAGTTCTTC. This codes for CASGQGTYNEQFF.

The chain joins TRBV14 to TRBJ2-1, with D tentatively TRBD2 (5 bases). The V gene lost 3 bases and the J gene lost 0 bases, with 9 bases spanning the gap. CDR3 length: 15 amino acids. Germline CDR1 is SGHDN and CDR2 is FVKESK. The CDR3 nucleotides are TGTGCCAGCAGCCAGGACTTCTCCTCCTACAATGAGCAGTTCTTC. This sequence encodes CASSQDFSSYNEQFF.

This clonotype was observed a few times. The rearrangement joins TRBV6-1 to TRBJ2-5; 10 bases fit TRBD1. Trimming at V came to 8 bases and at J to 5 bases, leaving 8 bases not matched to a gene. From germline, CDR1 is MNHNS and CDR2 SASEGT. This CDR3 has 14 amino acids. DNA for the CDR3: TGTGCCAGCGGAAAGGGACAGGGGATCGAGACCCAGTACTTC. It is translated as CASGKGQGIETQYF.

This chain uses TRBV7-9 with TRBJ1-1; 9 bases line up with TRBD1. V was clipped by 5 bases and J by 1 base; unmatched bases: 5. The CDR3 is 15 amino acids. Germline loops: CDR1 SEHNR, CDR2 FQNEAQ (reference sequence). CDR3 bases: TGTGCCAGCAGCCTGCGGACAGGGGAGAACACTGAAGCTTTCTTT. It encodes CASSLRTGENTEAFF.

This clonotype has only a few counts. This chain links TRBV20-1 with TRBJ1-4; TRBD1 is a possible D gene (5 bases). CDR1 and CDR2 (germline): DFQATT, SNEGSKA (reference sequence). The CDR3 is 12 residues long. V was shortened by 4 bases and J by 8 bases, with 11 bases between the two germline ends. CDR3 loop: CSATGGPEKLFF. CDR3 DNA: TGCAGTGCTACGGGGGGACCCGAAAAACTGTTTTTT.

In this sample, this clonotype turned up a few times. V usage is TRBV5-4 and J usage is TRBJ2-3, with D maybe TRBD2 (5 bases). V lost 1 base, J lost 4 bases, and 10 bases lay in between. There are 14 residues in the CDR3. The germline CDR1 and CDR2 sequences are SGHNT and YYREEE (reference sequence). The CDR3 protein is CASSLPTNPDTQYF. The CDR3 DNA reads as TGTGCCAGCAGCTTGCCGACTAACCCAGATACGCAGTATTTT.

This clonotype has a count of ten or more. The V call is TRBV3-1, the J call TRBJ2-3, with D unresolved. Looked up from germline, CDR1 is LGHDT and CDR2 is YNNKEL (reference sequence). V was trimmed by 2 bases and J by 3 bases, leaving 0 bases between them. The CDR3 totals 11 residues. Here the CDR3 reads CASSQTDTQYF. The CDR3 nucleotides read TGTGCCAGCAGCCAAACAGATACGCAGTATTTT.

Only a few counts were recorded for this clonotype. This rearrangement joins TRBV2 to TRBJ2-3; D may be TRBD1 or TRBD2 (5 bases each). This CDR3 spans 15 amino acids. The germline CDR1 and CDR2 sequences are SNHLY and FYNNEI. Trimming pared 3 bases from V and 1 base from J, leaving 11 bases between. CDR3 loop: CASSEYGAGTDTQYF. CDR3 coding DNA: TGTGCCAGCAGTGAGTACGGGGCTGGCACAGATACGCAGTATTTT.

The V call is TRBV3-1, the J call TRBJ2-2; possibly TRBD1 for D (6 bases). In germline, CDR1 is LGHDT, CDR2 YNNKEL (reference sequence). V lost 6 bases, J lost 4 bases, and 12 bases lay in between. This CDR3 comprises 14 residues. CDR3 amino acids: CASREQGFTGELFF. CDR3 nucleotide sequence: TGTGCCAGCAGGGAACAGGGTTTCACCGGGGAGCTGTTTTTT.

DNA of the CDR3: TGTGCCAGCAGCTTAGTTAAGAACACTGAAGCTTTCTTT. Protein sequence: CASSLVKNTEAFF. This chain links TRBV7-2 with TRBJ1-1; no reliable D call. The germline V and J ends were trimmed by 1 base and 1 base, with 4 bases remaining between them. CDR1 is SGHTA, CDR2 FQGNSA, per germline. The CDR3 spans 13 residues.

In its sample, this clonotype was seen a few times. The chain carries TRBV29-1 and TRBJ2-3; D gene uncertain. Germline V gives CDR1 SQVTM, CDR2 ANQGSEA. The V and J ends lost 3 bases and 0 bases respectively, with 10 bases between them. This CDR3 spans 14 amino acids. CDR3 in amino acids: CSVDHRLSTDTQYF. DNA of the CDR3: TGCAGCGTTGACCACCGCCTTAGCACAGATACGCAGTATTTT.

The sample holds a few counts of this clonotype. The CDR3 is CASSKGQGAVNTEAFF. CDR3 bases: TGTGCCAGCAGTAAAGGACAGGGCGCGGTGAACACTGAAGCTTTCTTT. The chain has TRBV6-5 and TRBJ1-1; TRBD1 matches at 8 bases. The CDR3 totals 16 residues. The germline V gene has CDR1 MNHEY and CDR2 SVGAGI. J was trimmed by 0 bases and V by 5 bases; bases with no gene match: 8.

The CDR3 DNA reads TGTGCCAGCAGCCCGCAACAGGTTCGAAGCACTGAAGCTTTCTTT. Amino acid sequence: CASSPQQVRSTEAFF. This chain connects TRBV7-2 to TRBJ1-1; maybe TRBD1 (5 bases). The CDR3 runs 15 residues. Germline values: CDR1 SGHTA, CDR2 FQGNSA. The ends were cut back, 5 bases at V and 4 bases at J, with 17 bases in the middle.

This clonotype was detected a few times. The chain carries TRBV7-2 and TRBJ2-7; 8 bases line up with TRBD2. Germline assignment: CDR1 SGHTA and CDR2 FQGNSA. This CDR3 is 16 amino acids long. Trimming cost V 5 bases and J 2 bases; bases outside gene matches: 11. The CDR3 sequence is CASSLNTNSGTYEQYF. The CDR3 nucleotides are TGTGCCAGCAGCCTGAATACGAATAGCGGGACCTACGAGCAGTACTTC.

In its sample, this clonotype was seen a few times. This chain links TRBV7-2 with TRBJ2-5; either TRBD1 or TRBD2 may supply D (6 bases each). The germline V and J ends were trimmed by 7 bases and 0 bases, with 15 bases remaining between them. From germline, CDR1 is SGHTA and CDR2 FQGNSA. This CDR3 contains 15 residues. This CDR3 is CASTPRRGYQETQYF. CDR3 coding DNA: TGTGCCAGCACCCCCCGGAGGGGGTACCAAGAGACCCAGTACTTC.